These 24 T cell receptor beta chains were sequenced from one sample in a study of T cell responses to AZD1222 COVID-19 vaccine. TCRdb's table, derived via immunoSEQ multiplex PCR, lists solely in-frame clones and lacks some. The repertoire holds about 40,000 clones, 88% seen once, with roughly a quarter in the top ten. The sample consisted of peripheral blood, taken 28 days after the second dose of the MenACWY control vaccine. These receptors were collected from an adult who received the MenACWY meningococcal vaccine as a control.

In the case of this clone: Other nucleotide sequences from this sample produce the same CDR3. V usage is TRBV28 and J usage is TRBJ2-6; TRBD1 or TRBD2 may be the D gene (5 bases each). Germline values: CDR1 MDHEN, CDR2 SYDVKM. The CDR3 sequence is 17 residues long. The V end lost 11 bases, the J end lost 0 bases, and 20 bases lay between the germline ends. CDR3 coding DNA: TGTGCCGCGCGGGCACCCCTGGGGGACTCTGGGGCCAACGTCCTGACTTTC. It codes for CAARAPLGDSGANVLTF. The full variable domain, with the rest looked up from reference TRBV28 and TRBJ2-6, is DVKVTQSSRYLVKRTGEKVFLECVQDMDHENMFWYRQDPGLGLRLIYFSYDVKMKEKGDIPEGYSVSREKKERFSLILESASTNQTSMYLCAARAPLGDSGANVLTFGAGSRLTVL.

The chain uses TRBV15 and TRBJ2-5, with D possibly TRBD2 on 7 matching bases. This CDR3 region has 15 residues. Trimming took off 5 bases at V and 2 bases at J, with 15 bases between the two ends. Germline CDR1 LNHNV, CDR2 YYDKDF (reference sequence). CDR3 amino acids: CATSGGGGGQETQYF. In DNA, the CDR3 is TGTGCCACCAGCGGGGGGGGAGGGGGACAAGAGACCCAGTACTTC.

This rearrangement joins TRBV11-2 to TRBJ2-3, with D perhaps matching TRBD2 (5 bases). Germline V CDR1 and CDR2: SGHAT, FQNNGV. The CDR3 has 11 amino acids. Trimming stripped 3 bases from V and 9 bases from J, with 7 bases between. CDR3 loop: CASSFSGTQYF. CDR3 in DNA: TGTGCCAGCAGCTTCTCGGGGACGCAGTATTTT.

This chain joins TRBV27 and TRBJ2-2; 7 bases match TRBD2. CDR1 is MNHEY, CDR2 SMNVEV, per germline (reference sequence). The CDR3 runs to 14 residues. J was trimmed by 6 bases and V by 6 bases; bases with no gene match: 7. The CDR3 DNA is TGTGCCAGCAGCCAGACTAGCCTCGCCGGGGAGCTGTTTTTT. Amino acids: CASSQTSLAGELFF.

The chain combines TRBV4-1 with TRBJ2-3; tentative D call: TRBD2 (6 bases). Germline assignment: CDR1 MGHRA and CDR2 YSYEKL. The V end lost 1 base, the J end lost 1 base, and 9 bases lay between the germline ends. The CDR3 loop spans 15 amino acids. The CDR3 coding sequence is TGCGCCAGCAGCCAAGGGTGGGAGGGCACAGATACGCAGTATTTT. Translated: CASSQGWEGTDTQYF.

This rearrangement joins TRBV2 to TRBJ2-2; the match to TRBD1 covers 8 bases. The germline gives CDR1 SNHLY, CDR2 FYNNEI. CDR3 length: 13 residues. J lost 7 bases, V lost 10 bases, and 8 bases had no gene match. The CDR3 sequence is CAIRTGIGGELFF. Here the CDR3 DNA reads TGTGCCATCCGGACAGGGATCGGCGGGGAGCTGTTTTTT.

The chain recombines TRBV6-5 with TRBJ2-1; 9 nucleotides align to TRBD2. The germline V gene has CDR1 MNHEY and CDR2 SVGAGI. The V segment lost 6 bases and the J segment 2 bases; nucleotides outside the gene matches: 5. CDR3 length equals 15 residues. The CDR3 sequence: CASSLAGVTYNEQFF. The CDR3 DNA reads as TGTGCCAGCAGCTTAGCGGGAGTGACCTACAATGAGCAGTTCTTC.

In this sample, this clone turned up once. The V and J genes are TRBV7-2 and TRBJ2-7; 9 nucleotides line up with TRBD2. Germline lookup yields CDR1 SGHTA and CDR2 FQGNSA. V dropped 5 bases and J dropped 4; count of bases not matched to a gene: 12. This CDR3 has 16 amino acids. The CDR3 region is CASSPPPGLARYEQYF. The CDR3, as DNA: TGTGCCAGCAGCCCTCCCCCGGGACTAGCTCGGTACGAGCAGTACTTC.

The chain carries TRBV7-9 and TRBJ1-2; D gene unclear. The length of the CDR3 is 12 residues. The V end was cut by 5 bases, the J end by 5 bases, with 9 bases between. Germline CDR1 is SEHNR and CDR2 is FQNEAQ (reference sequence). The CDR3 DNA follows: TGTGCCAGCAGCACTACGGATTATGGCTACACCTTC. Amino acid sequence: CASSTTDYGYTF.

The J gene is TRBJ2-2, the V gene TRBV7-9; TRBD1 agrees at 7 bases. Per the germline V gene, CDR1 is SEHNR and CDR2 is FQNEAQ (reference sequence). The CDR3 has 14 residues. Trimming took 5 bases from V and 6 from J; bases not matched to a gene: 6. CDR3: CASSIQGKSGELFF. The CDR3, as DNA: TGTGCCAGCAGCATACAGGGGAAATCCGGGGAGCTGTTTTTT. Full variable domain (rest looked up from reference TRBV7-9 and TRBJ2-2): DTGVSQNPRHKITKRGQNVTFRCDPISEHNRLYWYRQTLGQGPEFLTYFQNEAQLEKSRLLSDRFSAERPKGSFSTLEIQRTEQGDSAMYLCASSIQGKSGELFFGEGSRLTVL.

The rearrangement links TRBV28 to TRBJ2-1; no firm D call. V was cut by 5 bases and J by 8 bases, with 13 bases left in between. Germline CDR1 is MDHEN and CDR2 is SYDVKM. The CDR3 totals 13 residues. CDR3 protein: CASSTQVLDEQFF. The CDR3 DNA is TGTGCCAGCAGTACCCAAGTATTGGATGAGCAGTTCTTC.

This chain joins TRBV10-3 and TRBJ2-7; 7 nucleotides line up with TRBD1. Trimming removed 5 bases from V and 5 bases from J; junction bases left unmatched: 6. The CDR3 covers 13 residues. Germline values: CDR1 ENHRY, CDR2 SYGVKD. CDR3 protein: CAISSQGLDEQYF. The DNA for the CDR3 is TGTGCCATCAGTTCACAGGGGCTGGACGAGCAGTACTTC.

The chain links TRBV29-1 to TRBJ2-6, with a possible D match to TRBD2 (6 bases). The CDR3 runs 18 residues. The V gene's germline CDR1 is SQVTM and CDR2 ANQGSEA. V was clipped by 0 bases and J by 0 bases, with 15 bases between them. The CDR3 coding sequence is TGCAGCGTTGAAGAGACCGGGACTGATATCTCTGGGGCCAACGTCCTGACTTTC. It specifies CSVEETGTDISGANVLTF.

The rearrangement links TRBV7-3 to TRBJ2-7, with 7 bases identical to TRBD2. This CDR3 is 14 amino acids long. From germline, CDR1 is SGHTA and CDR2 FQGTGA. The J segment lost 6 bases and the V segment lost 2 bases, leaving 7 bases of the junction unmatched. The CDR3 protein is CASSLGVSSGEQYF. As DNA, the CDR3 is TGTGCCAGCAGCTTAGGGGTGTCTAGCGGCGAGCAGTACTTC.

The chain is built from TRBV27 and TRBJ2-7; D is ambiguous. V was trimmed by 3 bases and J by 0 bases, leaving 6 bases between them. The germline V gene has CDR1 MNHEY and CDR2 SMNVEV (reference sequence). The CDR3 is 13 amino acids. The CDR3 sequence is CASSFRSSYEQYF. CDR3 DNA sequence: TGTGCCAGCAGTTTTCGGAGCTCCTACGAGCAGTACTTC.

V is TRBV6-5 and J is TRBJ2-7; 9 bases fit TRBD1. Germline V gene lookup returns CDR1 MNHEY and CDR2 SVGAGI. The CDR3 runs 15 residues. J was trimmed by 2 bases and V by 2 bases; bases with no gene match: 4. In DNA, the CDR3 is TGTGCCAGCAGTTACGCCCGGACAGGGGCCTACGAGCAGTACTTC. Translated: CASSYARTGAYEQYF.

The J gene is TRBJ2-7, the V gene TRBV19; 10 bases are shared with TRBD2. V shed 0 bases, J shed 2 bases, and the junction held 10 bases outside the gene matches. The CDR3 runs to 18 residues. Germline CDR1 LNHDA, CDR2 SQIVND (reference sequence). This CDR3 reads CASSIDGGTSGTTYEQYF. The DNA of the CDR3 is TGTGCCAGTAGTATAGATGGGGGCACTAGCGGGACTACCTACGAGCAGTACTTC.

The V gene is TRBV5-1, the J gene TRBJ1-5; TRBD1 agrees at 7 bases. The CDR3 has 15 residues. CDR1 and CDR2 from the germline V gene are SGHRS and YFSETQ. V dropped 4 bases and J dropped 3; count of bases not matched to a gene: 7. The CDR3 DNA reads TGCGCCAGCAGCCCGGGACAGCCTCCCAATCAGCCCCAGCATTTT. Encoded protein: CASSPGQPPNQPQHF. The variable domain in full, completed from reference TRBV5-1 and TRBJ1-5, reads KAGVTQTPRYLIKTRGQQVTLSCSPISGHRSVSWYQQTPGQGLQFLFEYFSETQRNKGNFPGRFSGRQFSNSRSEMNVSTLELGDSALYLCASSPGQPPNQPQHFGDGTRLSIL.

This clone was seen once. This chain uses TRBV6-5 with TRBJ2-1, with D uncertain. Germline V gene data show CDR1 as MNHEY and CDR2 as SVGAGI. The CDR3 totals 15 residues. With 5 bases removed from V and 5 bases from J, the gap between germline ends came to 16 bases. The chain's CDR3 is CASSLTTTSDNEQFF. CDR3 sequence (DNA): TGTGCCAGCAGTCTGACCACCACCTCTGACAATGAGCAGTTCTTC.

The chain recombines TRBV6-5 with TRBJ2-3; D may match TRBD1 or TRBD2 (5 bases each). Germline assignment: CDR1 MNHEY and CDR2 SVGAGI. V was shortened by 0 bases and J by 2 bases, with 9 bases between the two germline ends. This CDR3 region has 15 residues. CDR3 in DNA: TGTGCCAGCAGTTACTCGGGGGACGACACAGATACGCAGTATTTT. Encoded protein: CASSYSGDDTDTQYF.

J is TRBJ2-7 and V is TRBV9; 15 nucleotides line up with TRBD2. CDR3 length: 16 amino acids. Trimming at V came to 4 bases and at J to 4 bases, leaving 6 bases not matched to a gene. Germline V gene lookup returns CDR1 SGDLS and CDR2 YYNGEE. The DNA for the CDR3 is TGTGCCAGCAGCTTCGGGACTAGCGGGAGGAGTTACGAGCAGTACTTC. Translation: CASSFGTSGRSYEQYF. Full variable domain (remainder filled in from reference TRBV9 and TRBJ2-7): DSGVTQTPKHLITATGQRVTLRCSPRSGDLSVYWYQQSLDQGLQFLIQYYNGEERAKGNILERFSAQQFPDLHSELNLSSLELGDSALYFCASSFGTSGRSYEQYFGPGTRLTVT.

This chain uses TRBV18 with TRBJ1-5, with no clear D. Germline V gives CDR1 KGHSH, CDR2 LQKENI. This CDR3 is built from 14 residues. Between the trimmed V and J ends, which lost 6 bases and 3 bases, there was a span of 12 bases. CDR3 amino acids: CASSPDHVNQPQHF. Written as DNA, the CDR3 is TGTGCCAGCTCCCCCGACCATGTCAATCAGCCCCAGCATTTT.

This clone was detected once. The chain is built from TRBV14 and TRBJ2-7; no reliable D call. CDR1 is SGHDN, CDR2 FVKESK, per germline. The CDR3 runs 15 residues. V lost 0 bases and J lost 7, with 16 bases in between. CDR3 protein: CASSQEQITLGEQYF. The CDR3 DNA is TGTGCCAGCAGCCAAGAACAGATCACTTTAGGGGAGCAGTACTTC.

J is TRBJ2-5 and V is TRBV5-5, with 10 bases matching TRBD2. The V gene end was trimmed by 5 bases and the J gene end by 2 bases; junction bases not matched to a gene: 6. This CDR3 comprises 15 residues. Per the germline V gene, CDR1 is SGHKS and CDR2 is YYEKEE (reference sequence). CDR3 sequence (DNA): TGTGCCAGCAGGCAGGGACTAGCGTATCAAGAGACCCAGTACTTC. Its translation: CASRQGLAYQETQYF.